These T cell receptor beta chains were read from a single sample in a study of shared T cell receptors in the human thymus. Only in-frame clones appear in the TCRdb table, and some are missing; sequencing was by immunoSEQ multiplex PCR. The sample holds more than 550,000 clones; around 87% are singletons and the top ten take under 0.01%. The sample was also reused in another study, on human thymus T cells.

Material: thymocytes. These receptors all come from a boy under two years old with a congenital heart defect. The CDR3 runs from the conserved cysteine through the conserved F or W. Fields, in order: clone size, V gene, D gene, J gene, CDR3 protein, CDR3 DNA. A D gene is named only where the DNA matches it firmly. Clone size is not always given. Where it is, it says once, few, many or a class for expanded clones.

.	TRBV10-3	.	TRBJ2-1	CAISGAGDTYNEQFF	TGTGCCATCAGTGGGGCAGGGGATACCTACAATGAGCAGTTCTTC
.	TRBV18	.	TRBJ2-7	CASSPLEPGHLLEQYF	TGTGCCAGCTCACCGCTGGAGCCGGGACACCTTTTGGAGCAGTACTTC
.	TRBV18	.	TRBJ2-3	CASSPGPGINTDTQYF	TGTGCCAGCTCACCAGGACCCGGGATTAACACAGATACGCAGTATTTT
once	TRBV4-1	TRBD2	TRBJ2-7	CASSLLVAGAPSGEQYF	TGCGCCAGCAGCCTTCTGGTAGCGGGGGCGCCGTCGGGCGAGCAGTACTTC
once	TRBV9	TRBD2	TRBJ2-5	CASSVGWSGRAPETQYF	TGTGCCAGCAGCGTTGGATGGAGCGGGAGGGCCCCTGAGACCCAGTACTTC
.	TRBV13	TRBD2	TRBJ2-5	CASSTFRTSGIPRGQETQYF	TGTGCCAGCAGCACATTCCGGACTAGCGGAATACCGAGGGGACAAGAGACCCAGTACTTC
.	TRBV5-6	TRBD1	TRBJ1-6	CASSFGSGGGTGSPLHF	TGTGCCAGCAGCTTCGGCTCAGGGGGCGGTACCGGTTCACCCCTCCACTTT
.	TRBV5-5	.	TRBJ2-7	CASSAAPQPQGPFKWEQYF	TGTGCCAGCAGCGCCGCCCCCCAACCACAGGGACCATTTAAATGGGAGCAGTACTTC
.	TRBV25-1	.	TRBJ2-1	CASSKHHVQGGEKNEQFF	TGTGCCAGCAGTAAACATCATGTACAGGGAGGGGAAAAAAATGAGCAGTTCTTC
.	TRBV5-5	.	TRBJ1-5	CASSLAGFAGQPQHF	TGTGCCAGCAGCTTGGCAGGTTTCGCGGGTCAGCCCCAGCATTTT
.	TRBV27	TRBD1	TRBJ1-2	CASRRDRANYGYTF	TGTGCCAGCAGACGGGACAGGGCTAACTATGGCTACACCTTC
.	TRBV7-2	.	TRBJ1-5	CASSFIVGQYQPQHF	TGTGCCAGCAGCTTTATCGTTGGCCAGTATCAGCCCCAGCATTTT
.	TRBV9	.	TRBJ2-7	CASSEGTTRSYEQYF	TGTGCCAGCAGCGAGGGGACGACTAGAAGCTACGAGCAGTACTTC
.	TRBV9	TRBD2	TRBJ2-3	CASSPLAGSADTQYF	TGTGCCAGCAGCCCACTAGCGGGATCCGCAGATACGCAGTATTTT
.	TRBV6-4	TRBD1	TRBJ1-2	CASRAGTGYGYTF	TGTGCCAGCAGGGCCGGGACAGGGTACGGCTACACCTTC
few	TRBV19	TRBD1	TRBJ2-7	CATTPGQGSNEQYF	TGTGCCACCACACCGGGACAGGGGTCCAACGAGCAGTACTTC
.	TRBV5-5	.	TRBJ2-7	CASSRADTVGEQYF	TGTGCCAGCAGCCGAGCCGACACTGTAGGCGAGCAGTACTTC
.	TRBV29-1	TRBD1	TRBJ2-7	CSVATPKWDRGYEQYF	TGCAGCGTTGCAACCCCAAAGTGGGACAGGGGTTACGAGCAGTACTTC
.	TRBV30	TRBD1	TRBJ2-2	CAWSPRTGVDTGELFF	TGTGCCTGGAGTCCTAGAACAGGGGTTGACACCGGGGAGCTGTTTTTT
.	TRBV5-1	TRBD1	TRBJ2-7	CASSLPMWGDRELGEQYF	TGCGCCAGCAGCCTCCCGATGTGGGGGGACAGGGAATTAGGCGAGCAGTACTTC
.	TRBV19	TRBD1	TRBJ1-1	CASTSAGTEPGNTEAFF	TGTGCCAGTACATCCGCGGGGACAGAACCGGGGAACACTGAAGCTTTCTTT
once	TRBV18	.	TRBJ1-6	CASSVSPYHRSSYNSPLHF	TGTGCCAGCTCGGTCTCCCCGTATCACCGGAGCTCCTATAATTCACCCCTCCACTTT
.	TRBV15	TRBD1	TRBJ1-2	CATSPNYRNRGLDGYTF	TGTGCCACCAGCCCAAACTACAGGAACAGGGGGCTCGATGGCTACACCTTC
.	TRBV9	.	TRBJ2-2	CASSVATFFNRSGTGELFF	TGTGCCAGCAGCGTAGCCACCTTTTTTAACCGGTCGGGCACCGGGGAGCTGTTTTTT
.	TRBV7-9	.	TRBJ1-6	CASSPGSPLHF	TGTGCCAGCAGCCCCGGTTCACCCCTCCACTTT
.	TRBV25-1	.	TRBJ1-1	CASSEERPGTPNTEAFF	TGTGCCAGCAGTGAAGAAAGGCCCGGGACACCGAACACTGAAGCTTTCTTT
.	TRBV2	TRBD1	TRBJ2-7	CASVRDRVGQYF	TGTGCCAGCGTCCGAGACAGGGTGGGGCAGTACTTC
.	TRBV21-1	.	TRBJ2-2	CASSTRDRGNTGELFF	TGTGCCAGCAGCACACGGGACAGGGGAAACACCGGGGAGCTGTTTTTT
.	TRBV9	TRBD2	TRBJ2-1	CASSITGGRTSGRSGEQFF	TGTGCCAGCAGCATCACAGGGGGTAGGACTAGCGGGAGGTCGGGTGAGCAGTTCTTC
.	TRBV7-9	.	TRBJ1-5	CASSLEEDGFCQPQHF	TGTGCCAGCAGCTTAGAAGAAGACGGGTTTTGTCAGCCCCAGCATTTT
.	TRBV9	.	TRBJ2-7	CASSVVEDSYEQYF	TGTGCCAGCAGCGTAGTAGAAGACTCCTACGAGCAGTACTTC
.	TRBV15	TRBD2	TRBJ2-3	CATSRDSGRAGADTQYF	TGTGCCACCAGCAGAGACAGCGGGAGGGCAGGGGCAGATACGCAGTATTTT
.	TRBV5-4	.	TRBJ2-7	CASSPSVLSSYEQYF	TGTGCCAGCAGCCCGTCGGTCCTGAGCTCCTACGAGCAGTACTTC
.	TRBV2	.	TRBJ1-5	CASSENSGWQPQHF	TGTGCCAGCAGTGAGAATTCAGGCTGGCAGCCCCAGCATTTT
.	TRBV4-1	TRBD1	TRBJ1-1	CASTSGGSENTEAFF	TGCGCCTCCACCTCAGGGGGCTCGGAGAACACTGAAGCTTTCTTT
.	TRBV5-1	.	TRBJ2-7	CASSLTSYEQYF	TGCGCCAGCAGCTTGACTTCCTACGAGCAGTACTTC
.	TRBV5-1	.	TRBJ2-7	CASSNRPYEQYF	TGCGCCAGCAGCAACAGGCCCTACGAGCAGTACTTC
.	TRBV2	.	TRBJ1-5	CASRGLGAPGNQPQHF	TGTGCCAGCAGGGGATTGGGGGCGCCGGGCAATCAGCCCCAGCATTTT
.	TRBV5-4	.	TRBJ2-4	CASSLGDTAKNIQYF	TGTGCCAGCAGCTTGGGCGACACAGCCAAAAACATTCAGTACTTC
.	TRBV14	TRBD2	TRBJ2-7	CASSRGRGAVEQYF	TGTGCCAGCAGCCGCGGGAGGGGGGCTGTCGAGCAGTACTTC
once	TRBV11-2	TRBD1	TRBJ2-1	CASRPNARRDRMGNEQFF	TGTGCCAGCAGACCTAACGCCCGGCGGGACAGGATGGGCAATGAGCAGTTCTTC
few	TRBV7-9	TRBD1	TRBJ2-7	CASSYYPGGQGADEQYF	TGTGCCAGCAGCTATTACCCCGGAGGACAGGGGGCAGACGAGCAGTACTTC
.	TRBV5-1	TRBD2	TRBJ2-1	CASSLLAGVYNEQFF	TGCGCCAGCAGCTTGCTAGCGGGGGTTTACAATGAGCAGTTCTTC
.	TRBV29-1	.	TRBJ2-7	CSVGEKSEQYF	TGCAGCGTTGGGGAGAAGAGCGAGCAGTACTTC
.	TRBV5-1	.	TRBJ2-7	CASSFVSGPAYEQYF	TGCGCCAGCAGCTTCGTAAGTGGCCCCGCCTACGAGCAGTACTTC
.	TRBV5-6	TRBD2	TRBJ2-2	CASSPGTDGTSGPGELFF	TGTGCCAGCAGCCCCGGGACAGACGGGACTAGCGGGCCCGGGGAGCTGTTTTTT
.	TRBV7-9	TRBD2	TRBJ2-1	CASSQREGNEQFF	TGTGCCAGCAGCCAGCGGGAGGGCAATGAGCAGTTCTTC
.	TRBV27	.	TRBJ2-1	CASSLTKNNEQFF	TGTGCCAGCAGTTTAACTAAGAACAATGAGCAGTTCTTC
.	TRBV5-6	.	TRBJ2-7	CASSFFGDEQYF	TGTGCCAGCAGCTTTTTTGGAGACGAGCAGTACTTC
.	TRBV28	.	TRBJ2-7	CASRWGRGGHDEQYF	TGTGCCAGCAGATGGGGCAGGGGTGGGCACGACGAGCAGTACTTC
.	TRBV4-1	TRBD2	TRBJ2-3	CASSQVGTSGSTDTQYF	TGCGCCAGCAGCCAAGTGGGGACTAGCGGAAGCACAGATACGCAGTATTTT
.	TRBV5-1	TRBD2	TRBJ2-7	CASRASGGTYEQYF	TGCGCCAGCAGGGCTAGCGGGGGGACCTACGAGCAGTACTTC
.	TRBV5-4	TRBD1	TRBJ1-2	CASSKGQVYGYTF	TGTGCCAGCAGCAAGGGACAGGTCTATGGCTACACCTTC
.	TRBV5-6	.	TRBJ1-2	CASSSSTSPSVQQGRGYTF	TGTGCCAGCAGCTCTTCCACGAGCCCGAGTGTCCAACAGGGACGTGGCTACACCTTC
once	TRBV6-5	.	TRBJ2-7	CASSFSVGSPEEQYF	TGTGCCAGCAGTTTCAGCGTTGGGTCCCCTGAGGAGCAGTACTTC
once	TRBV2	.	TRBJ1-5	CASSEGAVREQPQHF	TGTGCCAGCAGTGAAGGAGCGGTGAGGGAACAGCCCCAGCATTTT
.	TRBV7-9	.	TRBJ2-3	CASSLRPSATDTQYF	TGTGCCAGCAGCTTGCGGCCTAGCGCCACAGATACGCAGTATTTT
few	TRBV4-1	.	TRBJ1-3	CASSQGLSGNTIYF	TGCGCCAGCAGCCAAGGGTTGAGTGGAAACACCATATATTTT
.	TRBV5-1	.	TRBJ1-4	CASSWGWALPEGTNEKLFF	TGCGCCAGCAGTTGGGGCTGGGCCCTCCCGGAGGGAACTAATGAAAAACTGTTTTTT